The table lists the clone carrying this T cell receptor (beta chain) with a few counts. Its antigen is undetermined. Time point noted: newly diagnosed GD, antithyroid drugs for less than 3 months. PBMC RNA was the source of the TCR library. The sample belongs to a study of regulatory T cells in long-lasting Graves disease. Study-level findings and limits: Lower TCR diversity was seen in persistent Graves' patients than in newly diagnosed ones. Persistent cases favored TRBV28, TRBJ1-2 and TRBJ2-5.

Building of the TCR beta libraries involved iRepertoire HTBI primers and Arm-PCR of CDR3 regions. TCRdb re-analysed the multiplex PCR reads in MiXCR, keeping a single row per CDR3 protein. The sample consists of hundreds of thousands of distinct CDR3 sequences, roughly 13% of them appearing once. CDR1 and CDR2 (germline): KGHDR, SFDVKD. The junction had 26 bases not matched to a gene; V was cut back by 9 bases and J by 9 bases. The CDR3 consists of 19 residues. The data also belong to a second study, concerning T cells in Graves' hyperthyroidism and ophthalmopathy. That source notes: The primer set for the first-round RT-PCR of the TCR CDR3 was HTBI. The model forecast ophthalmopathy, anticipating it by a median about 6.5 months before onset.

The specimen comprised peripheral blood mononuclear cells (PBMCs), sampled at new diagnosis, from a patient treated with antithyroid drugs. This TCR derives from a man aged 25-45 years with Graves disease. The chain employs TRBV24-1 and TRBJ2-1, with 9 bases that match TRBD2. The CDR3, as DNA: TGTGCCACCGGGCCGAAGACTAGCGGTCCCTTTAAGGGGGATAGTGAGCAGTTCTTC. Its protein is CATGPKTSGPFKGDSEQFF.